This T cell receptor beta chain was sequenced in a study of beta chain bispecific antibodies for T cell cancers (dated by TCRdb to the early 2020s). For the study in its entirety: After T cells from healthy donors were cocultured with bispecific antibodies and T cell leukemia lines, the researchers used TRBV sequencing of the cells that survived to measure how much each TRBV family was depleted. On the cell surface, TRBV12 (TRBV12-3) was expressed by Jurkat cells, whereas TRBV5-5 was expressed by HPB-ALL cells.

Study-wide conclusions, independent of this receptor: Cross-reactivity of the anti-TRBV5-5 antibody with TRBV5-6 was attributed to high sequence similarity between the two genes. Each sequenced sample mixed leukemia cell line cells with normal T cells, and most targeted TRBV signal came from the leukemia cells rather than normal T cells.

The libraries included unique molecular identifier barcodes, and the barcodes were used to quantify clonotypes. Qiagen AllPrep DNA/RNA Micro kits were used to isolate total RNA, and an Agilent TapeStation was used to check RNA quality. TCR beta libraries were built by 5' RACE: cDNA synthesis followed by two PCR steps using TCR beta constant-region gene-specific primers. Sequencing of the TCR beta libraries was performed on an Illumina MiSeq platform. Per the source publication's procedure: Reads were processed with MIGEC, MiXCR and VDJtools. Clonotype frequency was computed as the clonotype's share of unique molecular identifiers among all unique molecular identifiers in the sample. Nonfunctional TRBV genes classified in IMGT as pseudogenes or open reading frames, such as TRBV1, TRBV12-1 and TRBV21, were excluded. TCRdb reprocessing: public reads trimmed at Q25 with fastp, clones called with MiXCR, in-frame beta chains kept. Rows with a matching CDR3 protein are joined into one entry that keeps the most common DNA and genes. For this entry, the V and J calls and clone size follow TCRdb and not the study's own pipeline. This sample gives some 17,000 distinct CDR3 sequences in total; about 2.2% of them show up just once. 6.9% of the sample comes from the top ten.

T cells were expanded from blood mononuclear cells for 2 to 3 days with either the anti-CD3 antibody OKT3 or CD3/CD28 Dynabeads. Expanded T cells were maintained in RPMI 1640 supplemented with around 9% fetal bovine serum, recombinant human IL-2 (roughly 100 IU/ml) and IL-7 (approximately 4.7 ng/ml). Each coculture mixed approximately 5 x 10^4 target cells and approximately 5 x 10^4 normal T cells with bispecific antibody in approximately 100 ul and was incubated at 37 degrees C for under 20 hours. Every bispecific antibody was made of two single-chain variable fragments, expressed in a single-chain diabody format carrying a His tag. Healthy human donors supplied the effector T cells, with peripheral blood mononuclear cells isolated from leukapheresis samples using Ficoll density gradient centrifugation. This clonotype was seen repeatedly, ten times or more. This receptor's antigen is unknown. No base qualities exist here, and no much larger clone lies one base off it.

V loses 5 bases, J loses 8 bases, and the germline ends lie 15 bases apart. Via the germline V gene (reference sequence), CDR1 is PRHDT and CDR2 FYEKMQ. From its cysteine to its phenylalanine, the CDR3 spans 13 amino acids. Just CDR3 DNA is preserved here, 39 bases in frame from base 1. The TCR was taken from a human donor in good health. Some clones in this sample may be carry-over from other donors' samples. The sequence is built from TRBV13 and TRBJ1-2, and TRBD1 may be the D gene, going by 6 matching bases. Sequenced sample: healthy donor T cells cultured with leukemia cells. The CDR3 sequence is CASSETGNNGYTF. The DNA sequence follows: TGTGCCAGCAGCGAAACAGGGAATAACGGCTACACCTTC.